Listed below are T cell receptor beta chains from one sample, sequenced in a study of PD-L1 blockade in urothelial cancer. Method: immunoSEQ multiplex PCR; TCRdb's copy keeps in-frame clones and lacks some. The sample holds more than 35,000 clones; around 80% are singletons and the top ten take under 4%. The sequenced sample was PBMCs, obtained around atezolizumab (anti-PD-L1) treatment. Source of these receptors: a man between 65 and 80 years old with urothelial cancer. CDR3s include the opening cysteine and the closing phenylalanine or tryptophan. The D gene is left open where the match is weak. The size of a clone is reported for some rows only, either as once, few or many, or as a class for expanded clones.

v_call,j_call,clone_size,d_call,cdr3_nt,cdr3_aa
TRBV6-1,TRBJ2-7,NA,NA,TGTGCCAGCACCTTGGACATACCGACCGAGCAGTACTTC,CASTLDIPTEQYF
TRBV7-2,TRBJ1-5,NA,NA,TGTGCCAGCAGCTTAGAGGGGGATCAGCCCCAGCATTTT,CASSLEGDQPQHF
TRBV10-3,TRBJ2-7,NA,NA,TGTGCCATCAGTGAGTTGGGGGGGCCCTACGAGCAGTACTTC,CAISELGGPYEQYF
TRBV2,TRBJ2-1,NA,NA,TGTGCCAGCAGTGAAGAGGACACGGGGGTAGGTGTGCAGTTCTTC,CASSEEDTGVGVQFF
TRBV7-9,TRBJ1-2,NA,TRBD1,TGTGCCAGCAGCCGCGGACAGGGGCAGGGCTACACCTTC,CASSRGQGQGYTF
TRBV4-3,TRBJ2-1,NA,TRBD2,TGCGCCAGCAGCCAGGACGTCCCCGGGACTAGCGGCATCAATGAGCAGTTCTTC,CASSQDVPGTSGINEQFF
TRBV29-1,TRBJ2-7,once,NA,TGCAGCGTTGAAGGTAGTGACGAGCAGTACTTC,CSVEGSDEQYF
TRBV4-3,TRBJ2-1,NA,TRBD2,TGCGCCAGCAGCCAAGATTGGGGTAGCGGGGGGTTAACCTACAATGAGCAGTTCTTC,CASSQDWGSGGLTYNEQFF
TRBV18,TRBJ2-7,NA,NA,TGTGCCAGCTCACCACCCGGAGGGACCGGGGCAGGGGAGCAGTACTTC,CASSPPGGTGAGEQYF
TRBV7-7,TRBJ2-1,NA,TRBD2,TGTGCCAGCAGCGCAACCGGGACTAGCAATGAGCAGTTCTTC,CASSATGTSNEQFF
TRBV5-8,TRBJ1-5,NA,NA,TGTGCCAGCAGACCCTTTTTATTGGACAGAGAGGATCAGCCCCAGCATTTT,CASRPFLLDREDQPQHF
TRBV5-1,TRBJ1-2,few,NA,TGCGCCAGCAGTCACGGGACTCAACACGAGGGCTACACCTTC,CASSHGTQHEGYTF
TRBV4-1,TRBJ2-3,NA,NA,TGCGCCAGCAGCCAATTCCAACAGGAATACACAGATACGCAGTATTTT,CASSQFQQEYTDTQYF
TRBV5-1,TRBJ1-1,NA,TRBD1,TGCGCCAGCAGAATACGCGGACAGGGGGGCACTGAAGCTTTCTTT,CASRIRGQGGTEAFF
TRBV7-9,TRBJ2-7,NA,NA,TGTGCCAGCAGCTCGTCTAGCGAGCAGTACTTC,CASSSSSEQYF
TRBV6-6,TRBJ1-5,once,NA,TGTGCCAGCGGGGGGGGCAATCAGCCCCAGCATTTT,CASGGGNQPQHF
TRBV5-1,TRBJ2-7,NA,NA,TGCGCCAGCAGCTTGGTGGAGGGACCCTACTACGAGCAGTACTTC,CASSLVEGPYYEQYF
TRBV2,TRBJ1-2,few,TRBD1,TGTGCCAGCAGTGTCAGGACAGGGGCCAACTATGGCTACACCTTC,CASSVRTGANYGYTF
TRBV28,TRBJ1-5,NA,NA,TGTGCCAGCACCCCGAGGCCCCTAAGCAATCAGCCCCAGCATTTT,CASTPRPLSNQPQHF
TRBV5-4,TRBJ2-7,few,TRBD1,TGTGCCAGCAGCCCGGGACAGGGCTTCTACGAGCAGTACTTC,CASSPGQGFYEQYF
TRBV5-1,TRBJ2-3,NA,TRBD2,TGCGCCAGCAGCACTAGCGGGACTAGCACAGATACGCAGTATTTT,CASSTSGTSTDTQYF